This TCR beta chain is drawn from a study of OX40 agonist ivuxolimab in advanced cancers. Overall study context: Ivuxolimab, which patients received intravenously every 2 weeks, was dosed at 0.01 to 10 mg/kg. Each dose-escalation patient presented with hepatocellular carcinoma, melanoma, renal cell or head and neck cancer.

TCRdb's copy holds only in-frame clones and misses some; the assay was immunoSEQ multiplex PCR. Among tens of thousands of clones listed, around 90% were seen once. As for this clone: The antigen remains undetermined.

Trimming shortened V by 8 bases and J by 2 bases, and 14 bases separated the two germline ends. The CDR3 sequence is 14 residues long. Germline V gene sequence: CDR1 MNHNY, CDR2 SVGAGI (reference sequence). Overall study findings and caveats: Certain nonresponders likewise exhibited a low normalized T-cell clonal expansion.

Patients with a history of autoimmune disease or on systemic immunosuppression were excluded. This receptor was identified in an adult with an advanced solid tumor such as melanoma, head and neck, liver or kidney cancer. Sequenced material: CD4+ or CD8+ T cells sorted from blood, taken in a trial of the OX40 agonist ivuxolimab. The rearrangement uses TRBV6-6 and TRBJ2-3; D tentatively fits TRBD1 or TRBD2 (5 bases each). The CDR3 reads CASRIMGVTDTQYF. CDR3 DNA sequence: TGTGCCAGCCGAATAATGGGGGTCACAGATACGCAGTATTTT.